This TCR beta chain was captured by sequencing in a study of blood T cell repertoires in COVID-19. Sequenced by immunoSEQ multiplex PCR; TCRdb stores in-frame clones only, minus some. The table lists a few hundred thousand clones, approximately 86% of them singletons. This receptor was obtained from a man aged 25 to 45 with active or convalescent COVID-19. The sample taken for sequencing was peripheral blood.

This chain's CDR3 is CASSPHRDSEQYF. In DNA form, the CDR3 reads TGTGCCAGCAGCCCTCACCGGGACTCTGAGCAGTACTTC. This chain links TRBV7-2 with TRBJ2-7, with D tentatively TRBD2 (6 bases). Between the trimmed V and J ends, which lost 5 bases and 7 bases, there was a span of 15 bases. Germline V gives CDR1 SGHTA, CDR2 FQGNSA. The CDR3 runs 13 residues.